These T cell receptor beta chains were read from a single sample in a study of cytotoxic CD8 clonotypes in ibrutinib-treated CLL. Measured with immunoSEQ multiplex PCR; TCRdb has only the in-frame clones, and not every one. This table has hundreds of thousands of clones, about 80% appearing once. This material consisted of PBMCs, taken before ibrutinib treatment. Receptors were obtained from a human donor with chronic lymphocytic leukemia. The CDR3 runs from the conserved cysteine through the conserved F or W. The D gene is left open where the match is weak. The listing skips clone size in some rows; elsewhere it reads once, few, many or a size class.

CAWGREFGDTQYF	TGTGCCTGGGGTAGGGAGTTTGGAGATACGCAGTATTTT	once	TRBV30	TRBJ2-3	-
CASLQGYEQYF	TGTGCCAGCTTACAGGGGTACGAGCAGTACTTC	-	TRBV6-1	TRBJ2-7	TRBD1
CASSQEGGRGLNQPQHF	TGCGCCAGCAGCCAAGAGGGAGGCAGGGGCCTCAATCAGCCCCAGCATTTT	-	TRBV4-1	TRBJ1-5	-
CASSLKGWVQYF	TGTGCCAGCAGCTTGAAGGGGTGGGTGCAGTACTTC	few	TRBV5-6	TRBJ2-7	-
CASSVAPAYNEQFF	TGTGCCAGCAGCGTGGCCCCCGCCTACAATGAGCAGTTCTTC	-	TRBV9	TRBJ2-1	-
CASSSQTGVNTEAFF	TGTGCCAGCAGCTCTCAGACGGGGGTGAACACTGAAGCTTTCTTT	-	TRBV7-6	TRBJ1-1	-
CASSTEASLSYNEQFF	TGCGCCAGCAGCACGGAGGCCAGCCTCTCCTACAATGAGCAGTTCTTC	-	TRBV5-1	TRBJ2-1	-
CASSYLGLAGGPMDNEQFF	TGTGCCAGCAGCTACCTAGGACTAGCGGGAGGGCCGATGGACAATGAGCAGTTCTTC	-	TRBV28	TRBJ2-1	TRBD2
CASSLRTGFGANVLTF	TGCGCCAGCAGCTTGCGAACAGGGTTCGGGGCCAACGTCCTGACTTTC	-	TRBV5-1	TRBJ2-6	-
CASSWDINTEAFF	TGTGCCAGCAGCTGGGACATTAACACTGAAGCTTTCTTT	once	TRBV5-4	TRBJ1-1	-
CASSQGYTASHSYEQYF	TGCGCCAGCAGCCAAGGGTATACAGCATCCCACTCCTACGAGCAGTACTTC	-	TRBV4-3	TRBJ2-7	-
CASRPCGTGGFLDEQYF	TGTGCAAGTCGCCCCTGCGGGACAGGGGGCTTTCTGGACGAGCAGTACTTC	-	TRBV12-2	TRBJ2-7	-
CASSPIGGTAPNTEAFF	TGTGCCAGCAGTCCTATCGGCGGGACAGCACCGAACACTGAAGCTTTCTTT	-	TRBV28	TRBJ1-1	TRBD1
CAGNSVFPTDTQYF	TGTGCCGGAAATAGCGTCTTTCCCACAGATACGCAGTATTTT	-	TRBV2	TRBJ2-3	-
CAWNQGYEQYF	TGTGCCTGGAACCAGGGTTACGAGCAGTACTTC	-	TRBV30	TRBJ2-7	-
CASSLEAGSDIQYF	TGTGCCAGCAGCTTGGAGGCAGGTTCAGACATTCAGTACTTC	-	TRBV5-4	TRBJ2-4	-
CASSVRDRGNTEAFF	TGTGCCAGCAGCGTCCGGGACAGGGGAAACACTGAAGCTTTCTTT	-	TRBV9	TRBJ1-1	TRBD1